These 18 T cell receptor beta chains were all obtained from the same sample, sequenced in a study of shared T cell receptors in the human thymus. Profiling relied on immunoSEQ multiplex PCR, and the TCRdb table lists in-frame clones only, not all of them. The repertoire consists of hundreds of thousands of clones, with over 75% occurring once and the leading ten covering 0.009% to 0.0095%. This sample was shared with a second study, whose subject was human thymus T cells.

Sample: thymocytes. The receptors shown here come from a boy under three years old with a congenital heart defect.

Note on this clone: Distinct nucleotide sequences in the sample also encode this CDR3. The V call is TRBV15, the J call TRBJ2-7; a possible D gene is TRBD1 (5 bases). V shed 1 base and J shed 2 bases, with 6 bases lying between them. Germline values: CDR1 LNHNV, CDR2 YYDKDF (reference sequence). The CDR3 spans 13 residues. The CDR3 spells CATSRGGPYEQYF. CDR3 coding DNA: TGTGCCACCAGCAGAGGGGGCCCCTACGAGCAGTACTTC.

This chain's CDR3 is CASSLRLLRDTQYF. The CDR3 DNA reads TGTGCCAGCAGTTTAAGGTTACTCAGGGATACGCAGTATTTT. The V call is TRBV27, the J call TRBJ2-3, with D unresolved. Germline CDR1 reads MNHEY; CDR2 reads SMNVEV (reference sequence). V was clipped by 2 bases and J by 6 bases, with 12 bases between them. The CDR3 length is 14 residues.

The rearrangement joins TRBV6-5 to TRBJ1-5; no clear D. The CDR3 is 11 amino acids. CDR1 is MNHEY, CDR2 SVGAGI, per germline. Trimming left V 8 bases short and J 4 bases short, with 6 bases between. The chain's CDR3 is CASLGNQPQHF. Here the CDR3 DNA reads TGTGCCAGCCTAGGAAATCAGCCCCAGCATTTT.

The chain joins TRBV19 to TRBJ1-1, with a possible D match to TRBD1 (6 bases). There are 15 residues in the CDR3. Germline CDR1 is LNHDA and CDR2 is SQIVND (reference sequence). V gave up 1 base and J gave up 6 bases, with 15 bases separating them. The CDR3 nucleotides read TGTGCCAGTAGTATAGCCACGGACAGAGCGCCTGAAGCTTTCTTT. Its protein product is CASSIATDRAPEAFF.

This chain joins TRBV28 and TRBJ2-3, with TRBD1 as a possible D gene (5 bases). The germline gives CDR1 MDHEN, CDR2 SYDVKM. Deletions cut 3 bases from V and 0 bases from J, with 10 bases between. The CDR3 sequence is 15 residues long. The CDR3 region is CASSFAGISTDTQYF. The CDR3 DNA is TGTGCCAGCAGTTTCGCAGGGATTAGCACAGATACGCAGTATTTT.

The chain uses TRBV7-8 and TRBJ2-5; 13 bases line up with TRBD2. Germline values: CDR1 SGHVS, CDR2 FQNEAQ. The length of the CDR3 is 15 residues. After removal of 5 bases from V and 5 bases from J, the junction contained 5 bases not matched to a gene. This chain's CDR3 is CASSRGLAGVETQYF. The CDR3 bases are TGTGCCAGCAGCCGCGGACTAGCGGGGGTGGAGACCCAGTACTTC.

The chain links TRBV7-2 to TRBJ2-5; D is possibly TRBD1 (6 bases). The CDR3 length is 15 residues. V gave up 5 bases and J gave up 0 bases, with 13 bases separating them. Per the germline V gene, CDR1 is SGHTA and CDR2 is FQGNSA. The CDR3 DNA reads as TGTGCCAGCAGCGCCCAACAGGGCTACCAAGAGACCCAGTACTTC. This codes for CASSAQQGYQETQYF.

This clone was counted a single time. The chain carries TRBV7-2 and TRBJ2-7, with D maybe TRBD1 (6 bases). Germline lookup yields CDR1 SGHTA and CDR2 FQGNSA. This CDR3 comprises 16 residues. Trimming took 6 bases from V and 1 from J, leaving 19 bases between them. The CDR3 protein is CASSPTGQYGSYEQYF. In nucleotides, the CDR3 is TGTGCCAGCAGTCCGACAGGACAGTATGGGTCCTACGAGCAGTACTTC.

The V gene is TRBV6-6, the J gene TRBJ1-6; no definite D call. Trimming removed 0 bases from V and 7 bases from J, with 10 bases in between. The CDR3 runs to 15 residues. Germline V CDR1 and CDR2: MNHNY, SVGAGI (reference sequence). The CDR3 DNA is TGTGCCAGCAGTTACTCGTCCCCCCTGAATTCACCCCTCCACTTT. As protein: CASSYSSPLNSPLHF.

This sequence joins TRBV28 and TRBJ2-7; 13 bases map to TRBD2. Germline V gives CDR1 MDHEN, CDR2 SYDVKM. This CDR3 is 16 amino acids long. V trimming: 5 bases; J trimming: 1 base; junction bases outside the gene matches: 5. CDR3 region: CASSPLAGGSSYEQYF. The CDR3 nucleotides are TGTGCCAGCAGTCCACTAGCGGGAGGGAGTTCCTACGAGCAGTACTTC.

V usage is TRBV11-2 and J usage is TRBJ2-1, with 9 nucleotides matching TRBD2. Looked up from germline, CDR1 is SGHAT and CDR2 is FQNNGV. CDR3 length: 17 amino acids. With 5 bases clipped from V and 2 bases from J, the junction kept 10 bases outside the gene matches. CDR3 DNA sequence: TGTGCCAGCAGCGCCGGGGTAGCGGGAGTAGCCTACAATGAGCAGTTCTTC. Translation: CASSAGVAGVAYNEQFF.

DNA of the CDR3: TGTGCCAGCAGTTCCAGGCAGGGAAGACCCAATGAGCAGTTCTTC. It codes for CASSSRQGRPNEQFF. The chain carries TRBV6-5 and TRBJ2-1; possibly TRBD1 for D (5 bases). This CDR3 is built from 15 residues. The germline CDR1 and CDR2 sequences are MNHEY and SVGAGI. Trimming cost V 4 bases and J 6 bases, with 16 bases left between them.

CDR3 sequence reads: CASSRAGSDNQPQHF. The CDR3 region has the DNA TGTGCCAGCAGTCGGGCAGGGTCGGACAATCAGCCCCAGCATTTT. This chain joins TRBV6-4 and TRBJ1-5; weak D call: TRBD1 (5 bases). The CDR3 has 15 amino acids. The V and J ends lost 5 bases and 3 bases respectively, with 14 bases between them. CDR1 is MRHNA and CDR2 is SNTAGT in the germline V gene.

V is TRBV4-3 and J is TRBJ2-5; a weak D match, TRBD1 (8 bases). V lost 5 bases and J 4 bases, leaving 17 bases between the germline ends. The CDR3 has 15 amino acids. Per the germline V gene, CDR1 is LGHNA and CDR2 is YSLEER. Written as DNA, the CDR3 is TGCGCCAGCAGCGAGGGGGGGACAGGAGGAGAGACCCAGTACTTC. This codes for CASSEGGTGGETQYF.

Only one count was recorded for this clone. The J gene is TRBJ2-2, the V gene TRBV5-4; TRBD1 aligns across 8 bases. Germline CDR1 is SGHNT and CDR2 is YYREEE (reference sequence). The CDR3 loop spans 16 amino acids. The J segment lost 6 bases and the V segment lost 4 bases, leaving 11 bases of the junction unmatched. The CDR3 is CASSHWTGMDSGELFF. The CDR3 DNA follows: TGTGCCAGCAGCCATTGGACAGGGATGGACTCCGGGGAGCTGTTTTTT.

The CDR3 is CASSISGEETQYF. The CDR3 DNA is TGTGCCAGTAGTATATCGGGAGAAGAGACCCAGTACTTC. The rearrangement joins TRBV19 to TRBJ2-5; possible D gene TRBD2, 6 bases. Germline V gene lookup returns CDR1 LNHDA and CDR2 SQIVND (reference sequence). This CDR3 region has 13 residues. The V gene lost 2 bases and the J gene lost 3 bases, with 7 bases spanning the gap.

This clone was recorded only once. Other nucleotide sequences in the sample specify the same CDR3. The CDR3 loop reads CASSGGGNSPLHF. The CDR3 DNA reads TGTGCCAGCAGTGGTGGGGGGAACTCCCCCCTCCACTTT. This rearrangement joins TRBV6-1 to TRBJ1-6; TRBD1 is a possible D gene (5 bases). This CDR3 has 13 amino acids. In germline, CDR1 is MNHNS, CDR2 SASEGT. With 4 bases removed from V and 13 bases from J, the gap between germline ends came to 14 bases.

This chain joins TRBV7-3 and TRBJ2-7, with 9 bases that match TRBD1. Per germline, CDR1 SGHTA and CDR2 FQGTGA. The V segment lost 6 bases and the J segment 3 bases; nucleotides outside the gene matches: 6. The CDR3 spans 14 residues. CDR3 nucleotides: TGTGCCAGCAGATTACGGGACAGGGACTACGAGCAGTACTTC. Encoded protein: CASRLRDRDYEQYF.